One and the same sample provided the 31 T cell receptor beta chains below, sequenced in a study of blood T cell repertoires in COVID-19. Data came from immunoSEQ multiplex PCR; TCRdb stores just in-frame clones and leaves some out. The sample lists roughly 190,000 clones; approximately 90% were seen once. The sequenced sample consisted of peripheral blood. All receptors come from a man in his forties or fifties with acute or convalescent COVID-19.

This chain connects TRBV5-4 to TRBJ1-2; D may be TRBD1 (5 bases). The CDR3 loop spans 16 amino acids. V was pared by 4 bases and J by 4 bases, with 20 bases between. The germline CDR1 and CDR2 sequences are SGHNT and YYREEE (reference sequence). CDR3 sequence (DNA): TGTGCCAGCAGCCCCAGGGCCGGCGGGGGGAGCTATGGCTACACCTTC. Amino acid sequence: CASSPRAGGGSYGYTF.

V and J are TRBV6-5 and TRBJ2-2; 7 bases match TRBD1. Germline trimming cut 0 bases from V and 7 bases from J; bases unmatched to any gene: 8. This CDR3 contains 16 residues. Germline V gene data show CDR1 as MNHEY and CDR2 as SVGAGI. CDR3 sequence reads: CASSYSDEGAGGELFF. CDR3 DNA sequence: TGTGCCAGCAGTTACTCGGATGAGGGGGCAGGCGGGGAGCTGTTTTTT.

In DNA form, the CDR3 reads TGTGCCAGCGTAACGACGAGCGGGGGGCCCAAGGGAGAGCAGTTCTTC. Translation gives CASVTTSGGPKGEQFF. The chain is built from TRBV7-6 and TRBJ2-1; TRBD2 aligns across 9 bases. Losses at the gene ends were 8 bases for V and 10 bases for J; bases not matched to a gene: 18. Germline-derived CDR1 and CDR2 are SGHVS and FNYEAQ. This CDR3 is built from 16 residues.

The J gene is TRBJ2-5, the V gene TRBV7-2; unclear D gene. There are 12 residues in the CDR3. The germline V and J ends were trimmed by 4 bases and 13 bases, with 16 bases remaining between them. CDR1 is SGHTA and CDR2 is FQGNSA in the germline V gene. The CDR3: CASSSGGPQWYF. DNA of the CDR3: TGTGCCAGCAGCTCCGGCGGTCCCCAGTGGTACTTC.

The gene calls are TRBV18 and TRBJ2-1; weak D call: TRBD2 (6 bases). V was clipped by 1 base and J by 5 bases, with 12 bases between them. Germline assignment: CDR1 KGHSH and CDR2 LQKENI. The CDR3 runs to 15 residues. This CDR3 reads CASSPRQRVDNEQFF. The CDR3 nucleotides read TGTGCCAGCTCACCACGACAGCGGGTGGACAATGAGCAGTTCTTC. Variable domain in full (rest from reference TRBV18 and TRBJ2-1): NAGVMQNPRHLVRRRGQEARLRCSPMKGHSHVYWYRQLPEEGLKFMVYLQKENIIDESGMPKERFSAEFPKEGPSILRIQQVVRGDSAAYFCASSPRQRVDNEQFFGPGTRLTVL.

The chain combines TRBV10-3 with TRBJ2-3, with TRBD2 matching over 12 bases. The CDR3 is made up of 14 amino acids. Germline V gene data show CDR1 as ENHRY and CDR2 as SYGVKD. V shed 7 bases, J shed 5 bases, and the junction held 4 bases outside the gene matches. This chain's CDR3 is CAITSGGALDTQYF. The CDR3 nucleotides are TGTGCCATCACTAGCGGGGGGGCCTTAGATACGCAGTATTTT.

V gene TRBV30 combines with J gene TRBJ1-4; 7 bases are shared with TRBD1. The CDR3 extends over 15 amino acids. V was clipped by 4 bases and J by 5 bases; unmatched bases: 10. CDR1 and CDR2 from the germline V gene are GTSNPN and SVGIG (reference sequence). The CDR3 nucleotides are TGTGCCTGGACTAGCCCGGACAGGCTCAATGAAAAACTGTTTTTT. It yields the protein CAWTSPDRLNEKLFF.

This clone has just a few counts. The chain carries TRBV18 and TRBJ1-5; D call uncertain. The V gene's germline CDR1 is KGHSH and CDR2 LQKENI. Trimming took 3 bases from V and 5 from J, leaving 8 bases between them. The CDR3 extends over 13 amino acids. CDR3 sequence: CASSPSGDQPQHF. The DNA for the CDR3 is TGTGCCAGCTCACCGAGCGGGGATCAGCCCCAGCATTTT. Complete variable domain (other parts from reference TRBV18 and TRBJ1-5): NAGVMQNPRHLVRRRGQEARLRCSPMKGHSHVYWYRQLPEEGLKFMVYLQKENIIDESGMPKERFSAEFPKEGPSILRIQQVVRGDSAAYFCASSPSGDQPQHFGDGTRLSIL.

Comments on this clone: The same CDR3 can be traced to other DNA sequences in this sample. The rearrangement joins TRBV28 to TRBJ2-5; 8 bases match TRBD2. Germline-derived CDR1 and CDR2 are MDHEN and SYDVKM. CDR3 size: 13 residues. The V and J ends lost 6 bases and 2 bases, in that order; junction bases with no gene match: 2. The DNA of the CDR3 is TGTGCCAGCAGAACGGGGGGGCAAGAGACCCAGTACTTC. Translating it yields CASRTGGQETQYF.

V and J are TRBV14 and TRBJ2-3; D unclear. The CDR3 sequence is 14 residues long. V was cut by 0 bases and J by 0 bases, with 4 bases left in between. Germline V lookup: CDR1 SGHDN, CDR2 FVKESK. The CDR3 region is CASSQDISTDTQYF. CDR3 nucleotide sequence: TGTGCCAGCAGCCAAGATATCAGCACAGATACGCAGTATTTT.

The chain recombines TRBV28 with TRBJ2-2; maybe TRBD2 (7 bases). V lost 7 bases and J 1 base, leaving 13 bases between the germline ends. The CDR3 is made up of 15 amino acids. Germline V gives CDR1 MDHEN, CDR2 SYDVKM. CDR3 sequence: CASKGGTMNTGELFF. The CDR3 DNA reads as TGTGCCAGCAAGGGGGGGACCATGAACACCGGGGAGCTGTTTTTT.

This sequence joins TRBV9 and TRBJ2-3; 8 positions agree with TRBD2. This CDR3 region has 17 residues. With V trimmed by 1 base and J by 5 bases, 12 bases remained unmatched. Germline V gene lookup returns CDR1 SGDLS and CDR2 YYNGEE. The CDR3 region has the DNA TGTGCCAGCAGCGTATACGGTAGCGGGAAGGGGGGAGATACGCAGTATTTT. It translates to CASSVYGSGKGGDTQYF.

The rearrangement joins TRBV5-5 to TRBJ1-6, with 8 bases aligning to TRBD1. CDR1 SGHKS and CDR2 YYEKEE come from the germline V gene (reference sequence). The CDR3 is 17 amino acids. V gave up 4 bases and J gave up 7 bases; unmatched junction bases: 13. The CDR3 DNA reads as TGTGCCAGCAGCCCCCTACGGACAGGGAATGCGAATTCACCCCTCCACTTT. This gives the protein CASSPLRTGNANSPLHF.

The chain has TRBV7-3 and TRBJ2-6; D possibly corresponds to TRBD2 (5 bases). Trimming took off 1 base at V and 3 bases at J, with 10 bases between the two ends. Looked up from germline, CDR1 is SGHTA and CDR2 is FQGTGA. The length of the CDR3 is 16 residues. CDR3 coding DNA: TGTGCCAGCAGCTTAATTGCGGGCTTTGGGGCCAACGTCCTGACTTTC. Translating it yields CASSLIAGFGANVLTF.

Comments on this clone: Its ends do not fully match the called genes, so a read error is possible. Other DNA sequences in the same sample also yield this CDR3. The J gene is TRBJ2-2, the V gene TRBV4-3; 11 nucleotides agree with TRBD1. Germline values: CDR1 LGHNA, CDR2 YSLEER. The CDR3 contains 15 residues. The CDR3 here is CASGQGAPDTGELFF. In nucleotides, the CDR3 is TGCGCCAGTGGACAGGGGGCGCCGGACACTGGGGAGCTGTTTTTT.

J is TRBJ1-3 and V is TRBV27; TRBD1 might be the D (6 bases). V gave up 5 bases and J gave up 4 bases, with 18 bases separating them. Per the germline V gene, CDR1 is MNHEY and CDR2 is SMNVEV (reference sequence). The CDR3 is 16 residues long. The CDR3 bases are TGTGCCAGCAGTCCTCGAAGAGGGGGATTCGGAAACACCATATATTTT. This sequence encodes CASSPRRGGFGNTIYF.

The chain joins TRBV5-8 to TRBJ1-2; D perhaps matches TRBD1 (5 bases). Germline V gene data show CDR1 as SGHTS and CDR2 as YDEGEE. CDR3 size: 11 residues. V was clipped by 5 bases and J by 14 bases, with 16 bases between them. CDR3 sequence (DNA): TGTGCCAGCAGGATAGGGGTTACAGAAACCTTC. Translated: CASRIGVTETF.

A single count supports this clone. The chain uses TRBV15 and TRBJ2-7; 10 nucleotides match TRBD2. J lost 5 bases, V lost 1 base, and 8 bases had no gene match. Germline CDR1 is LNHNV and CDR2 is YYDKDF (reference sequence). The CDR3 is 16 amino acids. The CDR3 DNA is TGTGCCACCAGCAGAGCCCCTAGCGGGAGAAGCCACGAGCAGTACTTC. Its translation is CATSRAPSGRSHEQYF.

Comments on this clone: At one of its ends the junction is not consistent with the germline gene, which may arise from a read error. The rearrangement links TRBV20-1 to TRBJ1-1, with D hard to call. This CDR3 region has 11 residues. CDR1 DFQATT and CDR2 SNEGSKA come from the germline V gene (reference sequence). The CDR3 DNA follows: TGCAGTGCTACCTGGGAGACTGTAGCTTTCTTT. This translates into CSATWETVAFF.

The rearrangement uses TRBV12-3 or TRBV12-4 and TRBJ2-5; the D gene is possibly TRBD2 (7 bases). The V end lost 5 bases, the J end lost 5 bases, and 9 bases lay between the germline ends. The CDR3 runs 12 residues. CDR3 DNA: TGTGCCAGCAGTCGGGGGGCCGAGACCCAGTACTTC. This codes for CASSRGAETQYF.

Worth noting for this clone: This same CDR3 is encoded by further DNA sequences in the sample. The chain is built from TRBV18 and TRBJ2-1; 7 nucleotides align to TRBD2. The CDR3 is 13 residues long. Trimming removed 3 bases from V and 8 bases from J; junction bases left unmatched: 4. CDR1 and CDR2 (germline): KGHSH, LQKENI. The DNA of the CDR3 is TGTGCCAGCTCACCTCAACGGGAGGATGAGCAGTTCTTC. Its protein product is CASSPQREDEQFF.

The V and J genes are TRBV12-3 or TRBV12-4 and TRBJ2-1; D not resolved. CDR3 length: 13 amino acids. Deletions cut 5 bases from V and 6 bases from J, with 11 bases between. CDR3 nucleotide sequence: TGTGCCAGCAGTAGATCAGGCTCCAATGAGCAGTTCTTC. Protein: CASSRSGSNEQFF.

V usage is TRBV14 and J usage is TRBJ2-2, with D tentatively TRBD1 (6 bases). The CDR3 extends over 15 amino acids. V was shortened by 3 bases and J by 5 bases, with 13 bases between the two germline ends. The germline CDR1 and CDR2 sequences are SGHDN and FVKESK. In nucleotides, the CDR3 is TGTGCCAGCAGCCACCGGGACATTTCTACCGGGGAGCTGTTTTTT. As protein: CASSHRDISTGELFF.

The chain uses TRBV29-1 and TRBJ1-2; 7 bases map to TRBD1. Germline V gene sequence: CDR1 SQVTM, CDR2 ANQGSEA. This CDR3 contains 13 residues. V dropped 2 bases and J dropped 5; count of bases not matched to a gene: 5. The CDR3 sequence is CSVELVTGYGYTF. DNA for the CDR3: TGCAGCGTTGAATTGGTGACAGGGTATGGCTACACCTTC.

The genes are TRBV5-1 and TRBJ2-5; 9 nucleotides match TRBD2. The CDR3 length is 18 residues. After removal of 1 base from V and 7 bases from J, the junction contained 17 bases not matched to a gene. Germline V gene data show CDR1 as SGHRS and CDR2 as YFSETQ. The CDR3 is CASSLTSRRGGEVGTQYF. The CDR3 DNA follows: TGCGCCAGCAGCTTGACGTCCCGGCGGGGGGGCGAGGTCGGGACCCAGTACTTC.

The gene calls are TRBV10-3 and TRBJ2-2; perhaps TRBD1 as D (6 bases). The V end was cut by 5 bases, the J end by 2 bases, with 12 bases between. CDR1 and CDR2 (germline): ENHRY, SYGVKD. There are 15 residues in the CDR3. The CDR3 loop reads CAISKRTDNTGELFF. The CDR3 region has the DNA TGTGCCATCAGTAAAAGGACAGACAACACCGGGGAGCTGTTTTTT.

The chain carries TRBV28 and TRBJ2-6; TRBD2 might be the D (7 bases). From germline, CDR1 is MDHEN and CDR2 SYDVKM. This CDR3 region has 19 residues. V lost 5 bases and J lost 3, with 23 bases in between. As DNA, the CDR3 is TGTGCCAGCAGTCCGAAGGGGGGGTTCATGTTATTTGGGGCCAACGTCCTGACTTTC. Translation: CASSPKGGFMLFGANVLTF.

The gene calls are TRBV9 and TRBJ1-2, with 7 bases matching TRBD1. Losses at the gene ends were 6 bases for V and 5 bases for J; bases not matched to a gene: 10. The germline V gene has CDR1 SGDLS and CDR2 YYNGEE. CDR3 size: 14 residues. For the CDR3, the DNA is TGTGCCAGCACCGCTGGGGACAGACCTTATGGCTACACCTTC. Amino acid sequence: CASTAGDRPYGYTF.

This clone was found once. The rearrangement links TRBV7-9 to TRBJ2-2; a possible D gene is TRBD1 (6 bases). V was clipped by 7 bases and J by 2 bases, with 14 bases between them. Per germline, CDR1 SEHNR and CDR2 FQNEAQ (reference sequence). This CDR3 has 15 amino acids. CDR3 DNA sequence: TGTGCCAGCACCCCTCGGACAGCAAACACCGGGGAGCTGTTTTTT. Translating it yields CASTPRTANTGELFF.

The V call is TRBV7-9, the J call TRBJ2-7, with a weak D call TRBD1 (5 bases). Germline V gene lookup returns CDR1 SEHNR and CDR2 FQNEAQ (reference sequence). CDR3 length: 13 amino acids. The germline V and J ends were trimmed by 1 base and 3 bases, with 7 bases remaining between them. The CDR3 DNA is TGTGCCAGCAGCTTAGGACAGTACTACGAGCAGTACGTC. Translating gives CASSLGQYYEQYV.

The rearrangement links TRBV11-2 to TRBJ2-1; no definite D call. Germline V gene lookup returns CDR1 SGHAT and CDR2 FQNNGV. This CDR3 has 13 residues. V lost 4 bases to trimming and J lost 8 bases, with 12 bases between them. DNA of the CDR3: TGTGCCAGCAGCTCATTAGCAGTCGATGAGCAGTTCTTC. This translates into CASSSLAVDEQFF.